This paragraph reports one TCR beta chain. The antigen remains undetermined. The sample is drawn from a study of T cell responses to AZD1222 COVID-19 vaccine. About the study: Pooled in the analysis were second doses at about 4 or about 12 weeks. Notes on the study in general: Donors in the cohort were predominantly white British and more often female, and clonal diversity was possibly underestimated.

The assay was immunoSEQ multiplex PCR, and TCRdb's table has in-frame clones only and misses some. The data contain fewer than 250,000 clones, 80% to 95% of them singletons. CDR3 length equals 16 residues. Germline lookup yields CDR1 SGHTA and CDR2 FQGNSA. The V and J ends lost 5 bases and 0 bases respectively, with 14 bases between them. V is TRBV7-2 and J is TRBJ2-4; D may be TRBD1 (6 bases). Sequencing used peripheral blood, obtained on day 0 of AZD1222 vaccination. The TCR comes from an adult in good health. This CDR3 is CASSARQDLAKNIQYF. The DNA for the CDR3 is TGTGCCAGCAGCGCCCGACAGGACTTAGCCAAAAACATTCAGTACTTC.